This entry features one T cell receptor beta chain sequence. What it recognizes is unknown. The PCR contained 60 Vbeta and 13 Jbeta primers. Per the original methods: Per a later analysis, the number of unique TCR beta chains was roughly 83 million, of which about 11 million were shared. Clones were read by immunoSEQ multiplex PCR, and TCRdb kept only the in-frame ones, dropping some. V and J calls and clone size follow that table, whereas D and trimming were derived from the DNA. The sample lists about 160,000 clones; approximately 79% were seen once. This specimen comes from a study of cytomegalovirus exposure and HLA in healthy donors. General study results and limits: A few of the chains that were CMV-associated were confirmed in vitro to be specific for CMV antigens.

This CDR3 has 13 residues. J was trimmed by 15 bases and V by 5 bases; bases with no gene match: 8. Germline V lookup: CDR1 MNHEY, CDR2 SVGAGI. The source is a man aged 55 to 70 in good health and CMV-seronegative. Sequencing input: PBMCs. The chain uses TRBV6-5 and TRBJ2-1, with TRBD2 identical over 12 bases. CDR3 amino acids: CASSRRTSGDPFF. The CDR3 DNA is TGTGCCAGCAGTCGGCGGACTAGCGGGGATCCGTTCTTC.